This T cell receptor (beta chain) derives from a study of T-cell reconstitution after alpha-beta-depleted transplantation in children. The germline gives CDR1 LGHNA, CDR2 YNFKEQ. The CDR3 loop spans 18 amino acids. The V gene end was trimmed by 2 bases and the J gene end by 3 bases; junction bases not matched to a gene: 13. This clonotype was seen ten or more times. The authors prepared the TCRbeta library with unique molecular identifiers. TCRdb reanalysed the PCR reads using MiXCR and keeps one entry per CDR3 protein. Here the sample spans around 680,000 distinct CDR3 sequences, roughly 15% being singletons.

The chain links TRBV4-2 to TRBJ2-3; 8 bases map to TRBD2. Specimen: PBMCs from the stem cell graft donor, collected from the stem cell graft. This clonotype was sampled from a human donor who donated a stem cell graft to a child with acute myeloid leukemia. The CDR3 bases are TGTGCCAGCAGCCAATCCCTGTTTACGGGGGGGCAGACAGATACGCAGTATTTT. Its translation: CASSQSLFTGGQTDTQYF.